The subject of this entry is one TCR beta chain. The antigen is undetermined. Germline CDR1 reads SQVTM; CDR2 reads ANQGSEA. The CDR3 totals 12 residues. Trimming removed 4 bases at V and 11 bases at J, with 17 bases between. The sample comes from a study of T cells after yellow fever vaccination. Study-wide points: When the response was secondary, it was weaker but reached its peak faster, day 5 versus 15. Only a minor proportion of clonotypes was detected across both CD4 and CD8 compartments.

TCRdb used MiXCR to reprocess the 5' RACE reads, holding one entry per CDR3 protein. The profile shows 300,000 to 450,000 distinct CDR3 sequences, about 6% of them singletons. This rearrangement joins TRBV29-1 to TRBJ1-1; possible D gene TRBD1, 6 bases. The material sequenced was PBMCs, taken 5 days after the yellow fever booster vaccination. This sequence originates from a man younger than 40 who received the YFV17D yellow fever vaccine. CDR3 bases: TGCAGCGTTGTACAGGGTATAGGGCTGGCTTTCTTT. As protein: CSVVQGIGLAFF. Full variable domain (outside the CDR3, taken from reference TRBV29-1 and TRBJ1-1): SAVISQKPSRDICQRGTSLTIQCQVDSQVTMMFWYRQQPGQSLTLIATANQGSEATYESGFVIDKFPISRPNLTFSTLTVSNMSPEDSSIYLCSVVQGIGLAFFGQGTRLTVV.